This T cell receptor beta chain derives from a study of T cells after yellow fever vaccination. As for the study in general: Markers CD3, CD45RA, CCR7 and CD95 served to sort the EM, EMRA, CM and Tscm memory subsets. Study outcomes and limitations: Among primary-vaccination clones, most reappeared after the booster, at 96% for CD4 and around 91% for CD8. Contamination of FACS-sorted repertoires by abundant clonotypes from the bulk population could occur. For sorted memory subsets on day 0, almost all vaccine-responding clonotypes were undetectable.

This clonotype showed up just a few times. TCRdb fed the 5' RACE reads into MiXCR, producing one record per CDR3 protein. This table holds approximately 34,000 distinct CDR3 sequences, around 6.7% found once. The sequencing used PBMCs, either bulk or a sorted T-cell subset (CD4+, CD8+, memory, or dextramer-sorted; not recorded which), collected on the day of the first yellow fever vaccination. The clonotype originates from a man aged 18 to 29 who received the YFV17D yellow fever vaccine.

The CDR3 loop is CASSGRKGGYTF. CDR3 DNA sequence: TGTGCCAGCAGCGGACGGAAAGGTGGCTACACCTTC. The chain couples TRBV9 to TRBJ1-2, with D unclear. Germline V gene lookup returns CDR1 SGDLS and CDR2 YYNGEE. V shed 3 bases and J shed 7 bases, with 10 bases lying between them. The CDR3 totals 12 residues.